This T cell receptor (beta chain) was sequenced for a study of blood T cell repertoires in COVID-19. Data came from immunoSEQ multiplex PCR; TCRdb stores just in-frame clones and leaves some out. In the table there are about 140,000 clones, more than 75% of which are singletons. Germline V gene data show CDR1 as MDHEN and CDR2 as SYDVKM. Trimming removed 6 bases at V and 3 bases at J, with 9 bases between. The CDR3 length is 13 residues. V gene TRBV28 combines with J gene TRBJ2-1, with D tentatively TRBD1 (5 bases). Sequenced material: PBMCs or T cells enriched from blood (not recorded which). The sequence derives from a man between 60 and 75 years old who had recovered from COVID-19. DNA for the CDR3: TGTGCCAGCAGCCTCGACAGCTACAATGAGCAGTTCTTC. Amino acid sequence: CASSLDSYNEQFF. Supplemented by reference TRBV28 and TRBJ2-1, the full variable domain reads DVKVTQSSRYLVKRTGEKVFLECVQDMDHENMFWYRQDPGLGLRLIYFSYDVKMKEKGDIPEGYSVSREKKERFSLILESASTNQTSMYLCASSLDSYNEQFFGPGTRLTVL.